The present T cell receptor beta chain was sequenced within a study of response to subunit inactivated influenza vaccine. Germline V gives CDR1 LGHNT, CDR2 FRNRAP. Trimming cost V 2 bases and J 3 bases, with 17 bases left between them. This CDR3 comprises 16 residues. TCRdb redid the calling of the RT-PCR reads with MiXCR, one entry per CDR3 protein. The table lists roughly 550,000 distinct CDR3 sequences, roughly 23% of them singletons. This sample was shared with a second study, whose subject was T cells expressing NK-cell markers. This second report adds: UMI-tagged 5'RACE template switching yielded the TCR beta cDNA. In sorted CD3+CD56+NKG2C+, CD3+CD56+NKG2C- and CD3+CD56-NKG2C+ T cells, TCR beta repertoires were obtained. There were seven HCMV-seropositive donors and one seronegative donor among the eight sequenced. These clonotypes, the leaders elsewhere, also led the CD3+CD56-NKG2C+ fraction in several donors. Expanded NKG2C+ T cell clones had unclear HCMV specificity.

The TCR originated in a man over 45 who received an inactivated influenza vaccine. This chain uses TRBV12-5 with TRBJ2-7, with D unclear. The sequencing used CD4+ T cells sorted from PBMCs, collected 11 to 12 days after vaccination. CDR3 region: CASGLFRAYHVYEQYF. CDR3 nucleotide sequence: TGTGCTAGTGGTTTGTTTCGAGCCTACCACGTCTACGAGCAGTACTTC.